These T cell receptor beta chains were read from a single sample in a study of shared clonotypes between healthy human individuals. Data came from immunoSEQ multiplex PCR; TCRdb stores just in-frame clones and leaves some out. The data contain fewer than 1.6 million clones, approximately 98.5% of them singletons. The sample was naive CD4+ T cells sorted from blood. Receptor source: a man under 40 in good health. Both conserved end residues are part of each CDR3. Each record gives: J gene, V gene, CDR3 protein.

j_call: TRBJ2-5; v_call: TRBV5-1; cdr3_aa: CASNMGLGKETQYF
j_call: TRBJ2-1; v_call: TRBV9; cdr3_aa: CASSAKGGLAVPNEQFF
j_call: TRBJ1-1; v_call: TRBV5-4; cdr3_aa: CASSLVGLNTEAFF
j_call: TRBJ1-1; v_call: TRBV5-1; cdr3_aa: CASSLVGGGNTEAFF
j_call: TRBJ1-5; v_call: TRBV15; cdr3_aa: CATSREDREGLPQHF
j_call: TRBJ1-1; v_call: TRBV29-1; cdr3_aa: CSVERTLNTEAFF
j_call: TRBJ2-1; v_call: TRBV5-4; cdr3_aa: CASSLGRTGNHNEQFF
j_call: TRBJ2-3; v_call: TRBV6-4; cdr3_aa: CASSDSKIQKGKHPRTDTQYF
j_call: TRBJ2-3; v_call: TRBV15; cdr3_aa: CATSSHPRNTQYF
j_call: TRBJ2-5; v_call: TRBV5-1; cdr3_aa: CASSFGLAGEGAQYF
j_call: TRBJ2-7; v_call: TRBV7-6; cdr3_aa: CASSLSASYEQYF
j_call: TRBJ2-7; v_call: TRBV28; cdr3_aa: CASRPNVLAGAEQYF
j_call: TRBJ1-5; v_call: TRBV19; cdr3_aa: CASNGQINQPQHF
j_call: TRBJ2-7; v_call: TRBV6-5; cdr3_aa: CATRSNGGRNEQYF
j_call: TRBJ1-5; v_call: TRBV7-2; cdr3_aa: CASSLTGVNNQPQHF
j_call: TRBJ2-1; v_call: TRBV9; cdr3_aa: CASSVVSSGNHNEQFF
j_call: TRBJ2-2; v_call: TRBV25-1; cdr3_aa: CATSTSGNTGELFF
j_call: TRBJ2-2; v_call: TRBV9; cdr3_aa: CASSGANTGELFF
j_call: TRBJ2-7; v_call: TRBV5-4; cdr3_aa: CASSGGLAGSYEQYF
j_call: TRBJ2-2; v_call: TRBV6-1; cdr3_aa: CASRKPQPQVGELFF
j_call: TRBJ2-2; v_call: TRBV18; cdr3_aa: CASSPRRGPNTGELFF
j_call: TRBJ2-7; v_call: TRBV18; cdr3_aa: CASSGGTGKTYEQYF
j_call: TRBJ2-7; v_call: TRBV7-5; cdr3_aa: CVRSLPYRAFSYEQYF
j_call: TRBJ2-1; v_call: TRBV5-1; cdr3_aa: CASSSDYNEQFF
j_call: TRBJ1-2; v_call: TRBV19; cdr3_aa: CASSGGRGYTF
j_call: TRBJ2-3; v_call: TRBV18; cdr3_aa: CASSRQGADTQYF
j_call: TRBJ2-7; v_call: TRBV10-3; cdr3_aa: CAISEPRDRSSEQYF
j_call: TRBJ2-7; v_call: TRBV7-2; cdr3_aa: CASSSSGSSYEQYF
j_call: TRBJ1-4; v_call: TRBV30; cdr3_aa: CAWSRDRGREKLFF
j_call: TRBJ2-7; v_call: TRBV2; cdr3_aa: CASSKQGIDEQYF
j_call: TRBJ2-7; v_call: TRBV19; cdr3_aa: CASSGTATSYEQYF
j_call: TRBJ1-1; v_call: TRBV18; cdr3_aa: CASSQTMTESEAFF
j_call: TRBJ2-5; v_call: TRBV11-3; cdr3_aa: CASSLVRWARLGETQYF
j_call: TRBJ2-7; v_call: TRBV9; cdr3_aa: CASSLKTGLFNEQYF
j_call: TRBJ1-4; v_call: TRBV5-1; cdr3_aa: CASSLARVDEKLFF
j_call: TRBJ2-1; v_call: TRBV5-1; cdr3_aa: CASSLAIRGSSYNEQFF
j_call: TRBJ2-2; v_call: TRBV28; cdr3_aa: CASSLGTANTGELFF
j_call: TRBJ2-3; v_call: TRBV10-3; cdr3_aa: CAIRASTDTQYF
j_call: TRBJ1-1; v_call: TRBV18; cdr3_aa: CASSPLPNGKNTEAFF
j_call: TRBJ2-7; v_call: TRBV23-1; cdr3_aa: CASRGTDRDLYEQYF
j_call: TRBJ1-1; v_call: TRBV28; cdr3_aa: CASSGQGETEAFF
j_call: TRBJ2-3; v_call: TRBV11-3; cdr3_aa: CASRSKRDATSTDTQYF
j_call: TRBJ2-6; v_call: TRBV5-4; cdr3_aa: CASSFPSGANVLTF
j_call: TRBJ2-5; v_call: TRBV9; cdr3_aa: CASSVAAGRGETQYF
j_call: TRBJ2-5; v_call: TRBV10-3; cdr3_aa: CAISDRGGWETQYF
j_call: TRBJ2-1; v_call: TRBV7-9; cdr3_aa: CASSLVGTSGRATYNEQFF
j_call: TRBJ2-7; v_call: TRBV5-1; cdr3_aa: CASSLAPGQGAGEQYF
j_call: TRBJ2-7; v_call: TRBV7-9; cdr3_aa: CASSQGLVYEQYF
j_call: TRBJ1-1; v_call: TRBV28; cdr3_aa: CASRKSIRRERGEAFF
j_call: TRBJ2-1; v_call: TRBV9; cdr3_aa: CASSPGAGGPSNEQFF
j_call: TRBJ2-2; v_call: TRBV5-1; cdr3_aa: CASSSGQTGELFF
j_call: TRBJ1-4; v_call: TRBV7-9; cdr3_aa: CASKPDFNEKLFF
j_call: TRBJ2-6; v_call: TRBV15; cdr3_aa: CATSREGSGANVLTF
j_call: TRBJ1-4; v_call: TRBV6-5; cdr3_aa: CASSPRRINEKLFF
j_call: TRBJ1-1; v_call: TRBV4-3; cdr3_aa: CASSPGGSNTEAFF
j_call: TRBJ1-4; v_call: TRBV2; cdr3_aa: CASSEHPGTDNEKLFF
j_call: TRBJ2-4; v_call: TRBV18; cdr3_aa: CASSPRLLAGQNIEYF